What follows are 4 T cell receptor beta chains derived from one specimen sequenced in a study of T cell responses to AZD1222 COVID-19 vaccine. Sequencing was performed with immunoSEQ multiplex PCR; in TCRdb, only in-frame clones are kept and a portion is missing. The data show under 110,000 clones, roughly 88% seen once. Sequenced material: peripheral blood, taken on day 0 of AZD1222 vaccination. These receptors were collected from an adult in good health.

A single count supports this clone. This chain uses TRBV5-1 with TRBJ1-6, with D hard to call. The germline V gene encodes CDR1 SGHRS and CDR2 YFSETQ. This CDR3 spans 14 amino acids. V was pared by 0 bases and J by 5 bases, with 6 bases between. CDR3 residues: CASSLGTDNSPLHF. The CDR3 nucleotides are TGCGCCAGCAGCTTGGGGACGGATAATTCACCCCTCCACTTT.

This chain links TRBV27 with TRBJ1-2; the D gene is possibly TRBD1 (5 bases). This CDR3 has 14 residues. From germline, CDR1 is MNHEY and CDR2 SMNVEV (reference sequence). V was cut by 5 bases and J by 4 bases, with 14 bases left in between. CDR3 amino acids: CASSPTEIVYGYTF. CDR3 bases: TGTGCCAGCAGTCCGACAGAGATTGTCTATGGCTACACCTTC.

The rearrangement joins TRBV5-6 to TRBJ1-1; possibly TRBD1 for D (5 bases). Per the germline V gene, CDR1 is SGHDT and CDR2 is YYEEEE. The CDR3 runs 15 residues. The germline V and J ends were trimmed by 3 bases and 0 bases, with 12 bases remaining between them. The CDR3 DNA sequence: TGTGCCAGCAGCTCACCGGGGGGTCTGAACACTGAAGCTTTCTTT. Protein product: CASSSPGGLNTEAFF.

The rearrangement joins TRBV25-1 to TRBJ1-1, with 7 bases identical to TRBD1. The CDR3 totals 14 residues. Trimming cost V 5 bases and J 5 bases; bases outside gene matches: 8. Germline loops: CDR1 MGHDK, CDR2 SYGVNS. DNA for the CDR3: TGTGCCAGCAGTTGGGAGGGGGCGAGAACTGAAGCTTTCTTT. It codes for CASSWEGARTEAFF.